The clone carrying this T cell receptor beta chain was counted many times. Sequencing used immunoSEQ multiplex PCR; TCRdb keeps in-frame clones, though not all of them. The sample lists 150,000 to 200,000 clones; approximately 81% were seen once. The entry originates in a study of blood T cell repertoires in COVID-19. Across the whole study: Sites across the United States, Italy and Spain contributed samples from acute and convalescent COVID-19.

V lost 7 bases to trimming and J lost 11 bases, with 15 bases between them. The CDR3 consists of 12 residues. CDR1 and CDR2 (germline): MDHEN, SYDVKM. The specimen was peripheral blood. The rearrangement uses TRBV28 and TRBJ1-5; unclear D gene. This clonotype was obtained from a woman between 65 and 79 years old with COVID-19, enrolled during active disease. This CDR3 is CASTPPRGAQHF. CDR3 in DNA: TGTGCCAGCACTCCCCCCCGCGGAGCCCAGCATTTT. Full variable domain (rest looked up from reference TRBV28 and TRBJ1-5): DVKVTQSSRYLVKRTGEKVFLECVQDMDHENMFWYRQDPGLGLRLIYFSYDVKMKEKGDIPEGYSVSREKKERFSLILESASTNQTSMYLCASTPPRGAQHFGDGTRLSIL.